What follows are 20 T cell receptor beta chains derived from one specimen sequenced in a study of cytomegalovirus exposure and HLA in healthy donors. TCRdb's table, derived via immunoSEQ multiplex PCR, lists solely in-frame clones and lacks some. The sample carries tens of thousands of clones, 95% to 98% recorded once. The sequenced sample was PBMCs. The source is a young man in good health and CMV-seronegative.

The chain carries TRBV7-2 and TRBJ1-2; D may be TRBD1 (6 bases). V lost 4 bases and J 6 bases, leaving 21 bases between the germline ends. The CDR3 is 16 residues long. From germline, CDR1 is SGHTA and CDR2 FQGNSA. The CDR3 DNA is TGTGCCAGCAGCTCCGGTTCGGGGGGCGCCATCCATGGCTACACCTTC. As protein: CASSSGSGGAIHGYTF.

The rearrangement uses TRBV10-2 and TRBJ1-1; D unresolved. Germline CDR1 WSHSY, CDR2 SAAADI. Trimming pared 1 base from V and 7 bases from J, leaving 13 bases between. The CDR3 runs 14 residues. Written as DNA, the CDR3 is TGCGCCAGCAGTGAGTTATCGGGTTCTAGTGAAGCTTTCTTT. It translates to CASSELSGSSEAFF.

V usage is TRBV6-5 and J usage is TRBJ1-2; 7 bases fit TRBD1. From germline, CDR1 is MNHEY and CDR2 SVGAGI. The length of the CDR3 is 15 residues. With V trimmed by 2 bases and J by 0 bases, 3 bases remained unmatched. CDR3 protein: CASSYGTEANYGYTF. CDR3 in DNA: TGTGCCAGCAGTTACGGGACAGAAGCTAACTATGGCTACACCTTC.

Here the CDR3 DNA reads TGTGCCATCGGGGGGGACGCCTACGAGCAGTACTTC. This translates into CAIGGDAYEQYF. The chain recombines TRBV10-3 with TRBJ2-7, with 7 bases fitting TRBD2. Germline CDR1 reads ENHRY; CDR2 reads SYGVKD. This CDR3 has 12 amino acids. Trimming removed 8 bases from V and 2 bases from J; junction bases left unmatched: 3.

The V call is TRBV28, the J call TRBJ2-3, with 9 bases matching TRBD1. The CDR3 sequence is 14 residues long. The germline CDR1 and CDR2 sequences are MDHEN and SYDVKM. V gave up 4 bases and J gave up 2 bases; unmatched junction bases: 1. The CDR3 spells CASSWDRDTDTQYF. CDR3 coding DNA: TGTGCCAGCAGTTGGGACAGGGACACAGATACGCAGTATTTT.

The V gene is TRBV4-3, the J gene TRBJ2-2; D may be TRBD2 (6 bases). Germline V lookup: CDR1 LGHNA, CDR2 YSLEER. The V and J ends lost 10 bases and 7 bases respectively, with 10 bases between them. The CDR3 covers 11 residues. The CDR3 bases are TGCGCCACGGGGGATTACGGGGAGCTGTTTTTT. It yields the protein CATGDYGELFF.

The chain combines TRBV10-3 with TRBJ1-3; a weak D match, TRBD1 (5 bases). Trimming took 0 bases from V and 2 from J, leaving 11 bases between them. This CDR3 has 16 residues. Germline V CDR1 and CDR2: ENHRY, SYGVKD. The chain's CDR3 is CAISESRQSAGNTIYF. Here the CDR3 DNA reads TGTGCCATCAGTGAGTCCAGACAGAGCGCTGGAAACACCATATATTTT.

The CDR3 nucleotides read TGCGCCAGCAGCATGGGACTAGCGGGAGGAACGCAGTATTTT. Protein sequence: CASSMGLAGGTQYF. The chain joins TRBV5-1 to TRBJ2-3; 15 bases agree with TRBD2. The length of the CDR3 is 14 residues. The trim removed 4 bases at V and 9 bases at J, leaving 3 bases unmatched. Germline V gene sequence: CDR1 SGHRS, CDR2 YFSETQ.

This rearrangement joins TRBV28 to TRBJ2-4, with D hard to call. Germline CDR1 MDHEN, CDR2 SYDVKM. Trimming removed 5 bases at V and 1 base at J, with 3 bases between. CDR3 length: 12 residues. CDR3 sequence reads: CASSLAKNIQYF. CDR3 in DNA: TGTGCCAGCAGTCTGGCCAAAAACATTCAGTACTTC.

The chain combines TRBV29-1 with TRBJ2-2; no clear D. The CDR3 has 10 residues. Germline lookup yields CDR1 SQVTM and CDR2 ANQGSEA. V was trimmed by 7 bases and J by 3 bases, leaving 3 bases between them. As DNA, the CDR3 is TGCAGCGCCTACACCGGGGAGCTGTTTTTT. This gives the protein CSAYTGELFF.

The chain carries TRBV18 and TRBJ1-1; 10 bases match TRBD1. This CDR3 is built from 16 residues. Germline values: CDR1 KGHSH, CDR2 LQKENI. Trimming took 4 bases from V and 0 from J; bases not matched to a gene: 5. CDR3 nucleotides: TGTGCCAGCTCACTGACAGGGGGCGGAATGAACACTGAAGCTTTCTTT. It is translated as CASSLTGGGMNTEAFF.

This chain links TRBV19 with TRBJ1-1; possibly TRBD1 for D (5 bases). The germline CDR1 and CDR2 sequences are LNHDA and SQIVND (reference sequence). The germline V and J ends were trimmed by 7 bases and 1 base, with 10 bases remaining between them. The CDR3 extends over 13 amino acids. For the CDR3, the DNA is TGTGCCAGTACCATGGGGCCGAACACTGAAGCTTTCTTT. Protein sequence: CASTMGPNTEAFF.

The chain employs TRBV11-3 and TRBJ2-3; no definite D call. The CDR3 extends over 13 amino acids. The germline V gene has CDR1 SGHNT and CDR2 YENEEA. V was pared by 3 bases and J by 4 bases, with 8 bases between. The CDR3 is CASSFGIADTQYF. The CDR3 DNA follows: TGTGCCAGCAGCTTTGGTATAGCAGATACGCAGTATTTT.

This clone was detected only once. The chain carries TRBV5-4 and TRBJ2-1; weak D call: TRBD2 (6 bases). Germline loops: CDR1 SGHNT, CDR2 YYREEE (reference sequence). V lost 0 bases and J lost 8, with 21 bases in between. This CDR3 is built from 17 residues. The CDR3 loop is CASSLEGYGGVPHEQFF. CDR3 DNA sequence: TGTGCCAGCAGCTTGGAAGGTTACGGCGGGGTACCACATGAGCAGTTCTTC.

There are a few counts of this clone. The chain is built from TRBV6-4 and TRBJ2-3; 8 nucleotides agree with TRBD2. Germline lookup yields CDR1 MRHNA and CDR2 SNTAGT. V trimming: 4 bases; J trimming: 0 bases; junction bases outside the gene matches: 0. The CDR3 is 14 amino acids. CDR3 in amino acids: CASSASGSTDTQYF. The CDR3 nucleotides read TGTGCCAGCAGTGCTAGCGGGAGCACAGATACGCAGTATTTT.

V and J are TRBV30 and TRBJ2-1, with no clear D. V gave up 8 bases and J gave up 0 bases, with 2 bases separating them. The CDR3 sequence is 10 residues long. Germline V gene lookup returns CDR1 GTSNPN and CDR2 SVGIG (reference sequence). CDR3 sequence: CALSYNEQFF. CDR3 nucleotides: TGTGCCCTCTCCTACAATGAGCAGTTCTTC.

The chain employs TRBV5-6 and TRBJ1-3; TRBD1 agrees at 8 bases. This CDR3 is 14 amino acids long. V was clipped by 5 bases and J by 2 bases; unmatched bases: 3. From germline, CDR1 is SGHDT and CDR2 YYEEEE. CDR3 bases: TGTGCCAGCAGTGTGACAGGGGCTGGAAACACCATATATTTT. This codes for CASSVTGAGNTIYF.

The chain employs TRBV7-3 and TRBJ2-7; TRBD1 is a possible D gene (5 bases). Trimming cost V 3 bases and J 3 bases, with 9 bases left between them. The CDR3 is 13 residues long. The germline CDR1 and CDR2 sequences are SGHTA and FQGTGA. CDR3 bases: TGTGCCAGCAGCTTCGGACACCTCTACGAGCAGTACTTC. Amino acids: CASSFGHLYEQYF.

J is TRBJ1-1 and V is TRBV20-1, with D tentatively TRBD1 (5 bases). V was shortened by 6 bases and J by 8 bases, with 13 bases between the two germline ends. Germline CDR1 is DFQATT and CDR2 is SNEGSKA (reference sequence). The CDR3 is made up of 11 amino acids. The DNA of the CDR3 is TGCAGTGCCAGGAGACAGCCCGAAGCTTTCTTT. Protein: CSARRQPEAFF.

The CDR3 is CASSLGRNPDTQYF. DNA for the CDR3: TGCGCCAGCAGCTTGGGGAGGAACCCCGACACGCAGTATTTT. J is TRBJ2-3 and V is TRBV5-1; possible D gene TRBD2, 5 bases. This CDR3 spans 14 amino acids. In germline, CDR1 is SGHRS, CDR2 YFSETQ. Trimming took off 0 bases at V and 9 bases at J, with 14 bases between the two ends. Full variable domain (rest looked up from reference TRBV5-1 and TRBJ2-3): KAGVTQTPRYLIKTRGQQVTLSCSPISGHRSVSWYQQTPGQGLQFLFEYFSETQRNKGNFPGRFSGRQFSNSRSEMNVSTLELGDSALYLCASSLGRNPDTQYFGPGTRLTVL.